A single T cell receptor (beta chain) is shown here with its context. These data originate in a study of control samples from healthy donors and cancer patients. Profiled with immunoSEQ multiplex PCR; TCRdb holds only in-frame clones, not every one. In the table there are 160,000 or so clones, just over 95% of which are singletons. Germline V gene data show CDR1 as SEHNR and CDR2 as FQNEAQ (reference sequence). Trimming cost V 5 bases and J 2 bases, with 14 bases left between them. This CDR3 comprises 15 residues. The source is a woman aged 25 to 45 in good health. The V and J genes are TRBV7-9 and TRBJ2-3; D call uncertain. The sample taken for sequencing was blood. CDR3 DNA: TGTGCCAGCAGCCCCTTGGGCGTTTACACAGATACGCAGTATTTT. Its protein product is CASSPLGVYTDTQYF.